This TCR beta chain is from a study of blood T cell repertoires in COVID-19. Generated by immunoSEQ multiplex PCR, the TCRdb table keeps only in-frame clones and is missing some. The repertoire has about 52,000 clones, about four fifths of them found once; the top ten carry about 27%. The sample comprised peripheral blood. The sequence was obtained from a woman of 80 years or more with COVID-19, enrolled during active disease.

The CDR3 DNA reads as TGCAGCGTTGAAGATCTTGGCAGGGGTAACTATGGCTACACCTTC. This sequence encodes CSVEDLGRGNYGYTF. The chain carries TRBV29-1 and TRBJ1-2, with D possibly TRBD1 on 6 matching bases. The V end lost 0 bases, the J end lost 1 base, and 12 bases lay between the germline ends. This CDR3 is 15 amino acids long. Germline values: CDR1 SQVTM, CDR2 ANQGSEA.